Listed below are T cell receptor beta chains from one sample, sequenced in a study of blood T cell repertoires in COVID-19. Sequencing was performed with immunoSEQ multiplex PCR; in TCRdb, only in-frame clones are kept and a portion is missing. The table records about 180,000 clones, around 86% of them present only once. Material for sequencing was peripheral blood. These receptors were collected from a woman in her twenties or thirties with active or convalescent COVID-19. The CDR3 runs from the conserved cysteine through the conserved F or W. A D gene is named only where the DNA matches it firmly. Clone size is stated in some rows and not others, as once, few, many or a class when expanded.

CDR3 protein: CATSEQGIEQFF; CDR3 DNA: TGTGCCACCAGTGAACAGGGCATCGAGCAGTTCTTC; D gene: NA; J gene: TRBJ2-1; clone size: once; V gene: TRBV24-1
CDR3 protein: CASSETGGSYEQYF; CDR3 DNA: TGTGCCAGCTCGGAGACAGGTGGATCCTACGAGCAGTACTTC; D gene: NA; J gene: TRBJ2-7; clone size: NA; V gene: TRBV2
CDR3 protein: CASSLGQVGPYEQYF; CDR3 DNA: TGCGCCAGCAGCTTGGGCCAGGTGGGTCCCTACGAGCAGTACTTC; D gene: NA; J gene: TRBJ2-7; clone size: NA; V gene: TRBV5-1
CDR3 protein: CASKGTGLGNQPQHF; CDR3 DNA: TGTGCCAGTAAGGGGACGGGACTTGGCAATCAGCCCCAGCATTTT; D gene: NA; J gene: TRBJ1-5; clone size: once; V gene: TRBV19
CDR3 protein: CASSEGRKATYEQYF; CDR3 DNA: TGTGCCAGCAGTGAGGGCAGGAAGGCCACCTACGAGCAGTACTTC; D gene: NA; J gene: TRBJ2-7; clone size: NA; V gene: TRBV2
CDR3 protein: CASSLGTGWGDTQYF; CDR3 DNA: TGTGCCAGCAGCTTAGGGACAGGGTGGGGGGATACGCAGTATTTT; D gene: TRBD1; J gene: TRBJ2-3; clone size: NA; V gene: TRBV7-2
CDR3 protein: CASSPTLAQETQYF; CDR3 DNA: TGTGCCAGCAGCCCTACACTAGCGCAAGAGACCCAGTACTTC; D gene: TRBD2; J gene: TRBJ2-5; clone size: NA; V gene: TRBV7-2
CDR3 protein: CSVRFWSNNEQFF; CDR3 DNA: TGCAGCGTCCGCTTCTGGAGCAACAATGAGCAGTTCTTC; D gene: NA; J gene: TRBJ2-1; clone size: few; V gene: TRBV29-1
CDR3 protein: CASRPGTENYGYTF; CDR3 DNA: TGTGCCAGTAGGCCGGGGACAGAAAACTATGGCTACACCTTC; D gene: TRBD1; J gene: TRBJ1-2; clone size: NA; V gene: TRBV19
CDR3 protein: CASSLGGEVREQYF; CDR3 DNA: TGTGCCAGCAGCTTAGGGGGGGAAGTGAGGGAGCAGTACTTC; D gene: NA; J gene: TRBJ2-7; clone size: NA; V gene: TRBV7-2
CDR3 protein: CASREHAGTGREQFF; CDR3 DNA: TGTGCCAGCAGGGAACATGCCGGGACAGGGCGTGAGCAGTTCTTC; D gene: TRBD1; J gene: TRBJ2-1; clone size: once; V gene: TRBV5-8
CDR3 protein: CASSYSATVYNSPLHF; CDR3 DNA: TGTGCCAGCAGTTACTCGGCTACAGTCTACAATTCACCCCTCCACTTT; D gene: NA; J gene: TRBJ1-6; clone size: once; V gene: TRBV6-5
CDR3 protein: CASSYSIGSNQPQHF; CDR3 DNA: TGTGCCAGCAGTTACTCGATCGGGTCCAATCAGCCCCAGCATTTT; D gene: NA; J gene: TRBJ1-5; clone size: NA; V gene: TRBV6-5
CDR3 protein: CASSPYGAVNYGYTF; CDR3 DNA: TGTGCCAGCAGCCCTTATGGGGCTGTTAACTATGGCTACACCTTC; D gene: NA; J gene: TRBJ1-2; clone size: NA; V gene: TRBV11-2
CDR3 protein: CSVEKVGQGRYEQYF; CDR3 DNA: TGCAGCGTTGAAAAGGTGGGACAGGGGCGCTACGAGCAGTACTTC; D gene: TRBD1; J gene: TRBJ2-7; clone size: NA; V gene: TRBV29-1
CDR3 protein: CASSQSQRGAPGATQYF; CDR3 DNA: TGCGCCAGCAGCCAATCCCAGCGGGGGGCACCGGGAGCTACGCAGTATTTT; D gene: TRBD2; J gene: TRBJ2-3; clone size: NA; V gene: TRBV4-1
CDR3 protein: CASNLYNEQFF; CDR3 DNA: TGTGCCTCTAACTTATACAATGAGCAGTTCTTC; D gene: NA; J gene: TRBJ2-1; clone size: NA; V gene: TRBV30
CDR3 protein: CASSRQGVNTGELFF; CDR3 DNA: TGTGCCAGCAGCAGACAGGGGGTAAACACCGGGGAGCTGTTTTTT; D gene: TRBD1; J gene: TRBJ2-2; clone size: NA; V gene: TRBV2
CDR3 protein: CASTHPRGGAPGYTF; CDR3 DNA: TGTGCCAGCACTCATCCTAGGGGGGGGGCGCCCGGCTACACCTTC; D gene: NA; J gene: TRBJ1-2; clone size: NA; V gene: TRBV6-5
CDR3 protein: CASSFHRDSQPQHF; CDR3 DNA: TGTGCCAGCAGTTTCCACAGGGATAGTCAGCCCCAGCATTTT; D gene: NA; J gene: TRBJ1-5; clone size: few; V gene: TRBV28
CDR3 protein: CASSDSRGDPEKLFF; CDR3 DNA: TGTGCCAGCAGTGACTCCAGGGGGGATCCTGAAAAACTGTTTTTT; D gene: TRBD1; J gene: TRBJ1-4; clone size: NA; V gene: TRBV2
CDR3 protein: CASSRSGLNTEAFF; CDR3 DNA: TGTGCCAGCAGCAGGTCAGGGCTGAACACTGAAGCTTTCTTT; D gene: NA; J gene: TRBJ1-1; clone size: NA; V gene: TRBV5-4
CDR3 protein: CASSPGGYEQYF; CDR3 DNA: TGTGCCAGCAGCCCTGGGGGGTACGAGCAGTACTTC; D gene: NA; J gene: TRBJ2-7; clone size: NA; V gene: TRBV7-2
CDR3 protein: CASSELTSGRARNEQFF; CDR3 DNA: TGCGCCAGCAGCGAATTGACTAGCGGGAGGGCCAGGAATGAGCAGTTCTTC; D gene: TRBD2; J gene: TRBJ2-1; clone size: NA; V gene: TRBV5-1
CDR3 protein: CASSLTFLAGGIDEQFF; CDR3 DNA: TGTGCCAGCAGCTTAACCTTCCTAGCGGGAGGTATAGATGAGCAGTTCTTC; D gene: TRBD2; J gene: TRBJ2-1; clone size: once; V gene: TRBV11-3
CDR3 protein: CASSARLQGQETQYF; CDR3 DNA: TGTGCCAGCAGCGCACGGCTTCAGGGGCAAGAGACCCAGTACTTC; D gene: NA; J gene: TRBJ2-5; clone size: NA; V gene: TRBV7-8
CDR3 protein: CASSFGITGDNEKLFF; CDR3 DNA: TGTGCCAGCAGTTTTGGGATTACAGGGGATAATGAAAAACTGTTTTTT; D gene: TRBD1; J gene: TRBJ1-4; clone size: NA; V gene: TRBV28
CDR3 protein: CASSFSQGDVSPLHF; CDR3 DNA: TGTGCCAGCAGTTTCTCACAGGGGGATGTTTCACCCCTCCACTTT; D gene: TRBD1; J gene: TRBJ1-6; clone size: NA; V gene: TRBV28
CDR3 protein: CASSYGTSHSEQYF; CDR3 DNA: TGCGCCAGCAGCTATGGGACTAGCCACAGCGAGCAGTACTTC; D gene: TRBD2; J gene: TRBJ2-7; clone size: NA; V gene: TRBV4-1
CDR3 protein: CASSYSGRATDTQYF; CDR3 DNA: TGTGCCAGCAGTTATAGCGGGAGGGCCACAGATACGCAGTATTTT; D gene: TRBD2; J gene: TRBJ2-3; clone size: NA; V gene: TRBV6-5
CDR3 protein: CASRSDGEFTGELFF; CDR3 DNA: TGTGCCAGTAGATCAGACGGGGAATTCACCGGGGAGCTGTTTTTT; D gene: NA; J gene: TRBJ2-2; clone size: NA; V gene: TRBV19
CDR3 protein: CASSFRREANNEQFF; CDR3 DNA: TGTGCCAGTAGTTTTAGGCGGGAGGCGAATAATGAGCAGTTCTTC; D gene: TRBD2; J gene: TRBJ2-1; clone size: NA; V gene: TRBV19
CDR3 protein: CATSRDRQGPEAFF; CDR3 DNA: TGTGCCACCAGCAGAGATAGGCAGGGCCCTGAAGCTTTCTTT; D gene: NA; J gene: TRBJ1-1; clone size: NA; V gene: TRBV15
CDR3 protein: CASSEGQGARGYGYTF; CDR3 DNA: TGTGCCAGCAGTGAGGGACAGGGGGCGCGAGGCTATGGCTACACCTTC; D gene: TRBD1; J gene: TRBJ1-2; clone size: NA; V gene: TRBV6-1
CDR3 protein: CASSIGVAGEQFF; CDR3 DNA: TGTGCCAGTAGTATAGGCGTGGCAGGGGAGCAGTTCTTC; D gene: NA; J gene: TRBJ2-1; clone size: NA; V gene: TRBV19
CDR3 protein: CASSPGQASSYEQYF; CDR3 DNA: TGTGCCAGCAGCCCCGGACAGGCTAGCTCCTACGAGCAGTACTTC; D gene: TRBD1; J gene: TRBJ2-7; clone size: NA; V gene: TRBV13
CDR3 protein: CASSRRDRVRSYEQYF; CDR3 DNA: TGTGCCAGCAGTCGTCGAGACAGGGTAAGATCCTACGAGCAGTACTTC; D gene: TRBD1; J gene: TRBJ2-7; clone size: NA; V gene: TRBV28
CDR3 protein: CASSMEGLNTEAFF; CDR3 DNA: TGTGCCAGTAGTATGGAGGGATTGAACACTGAAGCTTTCTTT; D gene: NA; J gene: TRBJ1-1; clone size: NA; V gene: TRBV19
CDR3 protein: CASSPANTGELFF; CDR3 DNA: TGTGCCAGCAGCCCGGCGAACACCGGGGAGCTGTTTTTT; D gene: NA; J gene: TRBJ2-2; clone size: NA; V gene: TRBV3-1/TRBV3-2
CDR3 protein: CASSSRGSYNEQFF; CDR3 DNA: TGCGCCAGCAGCTCACGCGGGTCCTACAATGAGCAGTTCTTC; D gene: NA; J gene: TRBJ2-1; clone size: once; V gene: TRBV5-1
CDR3 protein: CASSLRQGRSGYYGYTF; CDR3 DNA: TGTGCCAGCAGCTTAAGACAGGGTAGGAGCGGATACTATGGCTACACCTTC; D gene: TRBD1; J gene: TRBJ1-2; clone size: NA; V gene: TRBV7-2
CDR3 protein: CASRKGTGNTGELFF; CDR3 DNA: TGTGCCAGTAGGAAGGGGACAGGGAACACCGGGGAGCTGTTTTTT; D gene: TRBD1; J gene: TRBJ2-2; clone size: NA; V gene: TRBV3-1/TRBV3-2
CDR3 protein: CASSLLGQGGETQYF; CDR3 DNA: TGTGCCAGCAGTTTATTGGGACAGGGAGGGGAGACCCAGTACTTC; D gene: TRBD1; J gene: TRBJ2-5; clone size: NA; V gene: TRBV28
CDR3 protein: CASSPWNTEAFF; CDR3 DNA: TGTGCCAGCAGCCCCTGGAACACTGAAGCTTTCTTT; D gene: NA; J gene: TRBJ1-1; clone size: NA; V gene: TRBV12-3/TRBV12-4
CDR3 protein: CATSDSEIGNTIYF; CDR3 DNA: TGTGCCACCAGTGATTCTGAGATTGGAAACACCATATATTTT; D gene: NA; J gene: TRBJ1-3; clone size: once; V gene: TRBV24-1
CDR3 protein: CASSDSGLPPYEQYF; CDR3 DNA: TGTGCCAGCAGCGACTCGGGACTACCCCCTTACGAGCAGTACTTC; D gene: TRBD2; J gene: TRBJ2-7; clone size: NA; V gene: TRBV25-1
CDR3 protein: CASSRDKDYNSPLHF; CDR3 DNA: TGTGCCAGCAGTAGGGACAAAGACTATAATTCACCCCTCCACTTT; D gene: NA; J gene: TRBJ1-6; clone size: NA; V gene: TRBV3-1/TRBV3-2
CDR3 protein: CASSKGGTEAFF; CDR3 DNA: TGTGCCAGCAGCAAAGGAGGTACTGAAGCTTTCTTT; D gene: NA; J gene: TRBJ1-1; clone size: NA; V gene: TRBV14
CDR3 protein: CATTRPDRQLRPYEQYF; CDR3 DNA: TGTGCCACCACCCGCCCCGATCGACAGCTCCGGCCCTACGAGCAGTACTTC; D gene: NA; J gene: TRBJ2-7; clone size: many; V gene: TRBV24-1
CDR3 protein: CASSSTGVGSYNEQFF; CDR3 DNA: TGTGCCAGCAGCTCGACAGGGGTCGGTTCCTACAATGAGCAGTTCTTC; D gene: TRBD1; J gene: TRBJ2-1; clone size: NA; V gene: TRBV7-9
CDR3 protein: CASSWAGGRYNEQFF; CDR3 DNA: TGTGCCAGCAGTTGGGCGGGAGGAAGGTACAATGAGCAGTTCTTC; D gene: TRBD2; J gene: TRBJ2-1; clone size: NA; V gene: TRBV27
CDR3 protein: CASSTQEGGGYTF; CDR3 DNA: TGCGCCAGCAGCACCCAGGAGGGTGGCGGCTACACCTTC; D gene: NA; J gene: TRBJ1-2; clone size: once; V gene: TRBV5-1
CDR3 protein: CASSPIGVAEQYF; CDR3 DNA: TGTGCCAGCAGTCCAATAGGGGTGGCCGAGCAGTACTTC; D gene: NA; J gene: TRBJ2-7; clone size: NA; V gene: TRBV27